One and the same sample provided the 30 T cell receptor beta chains below, sequenced in a study of blood T cells in healthy people across ages. Alongside a J-beta primer mix, a sample-barcoded 5' primer served in a second PCR lasting about 7 to 11 cycles. Each CDR3 protein gets one entry after TCRdb re-called the 5' RACE reads with MiXCR. The sample consists of over a million distinct CDR3 sequences, 40% to 50% of them appearing once. Input material: blood. All receptors come from a woman in her late teens or twenties in good health.

This chain joins TRBV6-5 and TRBJ1-2; D is perhaps TRBD1 (5 bases). The V end lost 2 bases, the J end lost 6 bases, and 16 bases lay between the germline ends. The CDR3 covers 15 residues. The germline CDR1 and CDR2 sequences are MNHEY and SVGAGI. The CDR3 sequence: CASSYEGRGRNGYTF. The CDR3 nucleotides read TGTGCCAGCAGTTACGAGGGACGGGGTAGGAATGGCTACACCTTC.

The rearrangement links TRBV27 to TRBJ2-2; D gene uncertain. The V end was cut by 9 bases, the J end by 1 base, with 6 bases between. Germline V gene data show CDR1 as MNHEY and CDR2 as SMNVEV (reference sequence). This CDR3 spans 12 amino acids. CDR3 DNA: TGTGCCAGACCCGAGAACACCGGGGAGCTGTTTTTT. It translates to CARPENTGELFF.

This clonotype was picked up one time. The chain uses TRBV12-3 or TRBV12-4 and TRBJ1-2; D gene unclear. The CDR3 length is 13 residues. V lost 6 bases, J lost 4 bases, and 12 bases lay in between. This CDR3 is CASRPSGSYGYTF. The CDR3 DNA reads as TGTGCCAGCAGACCCAGTGGTTCCTATGGCTACACCTTC.

The rearrangement joins TRBV5-1 to TRBJ2-3; TRBD1 is a possible D gene (6 bases). V was clipped by 3 bases and J by 3 bases, with 11 bases between them. CDR1 and CDR2 from the germline V gene are SGHRS and YFSETQ. The CDR3 sequence is 14 residues long. The CDR3 loop reads CASSSVGATDTQYF. The CDR3 DNA reads TGCGCCAGCAGCTCTGTGGGGGCTACAGATACGCAGTATTTT.

This clonotype has a handful of counts. The gene calls are TRBV27 and TRBJ1-4, with D possibly being TRBD1 (5 bases). Germline V gene lookup returns CDR1 MNHEY and CDR2 SMNVEV (reference sequence). V lost 5 bases and J 0 bases, leaving 13 bases between the germline ends. The CDR3 loop spans 16 amino acids. The CDR3 region has the DNA TGTGCCAGCAGTGGGGGAGGTCAGCCAACTAATGAAAAACTGTTTTTT. It encodes CASSGGGQPTNEKLFF.

The chain combines TRBV5-1 with TRBJ1-1; D is undetermined. Per the germline V gene, CDR1 is SGHRS and CDR2 is YFSETQ. Trimming cost V 0 bases and J 1 base, with 7 bases left between them. The CDR3 runs 14 residues. The DNA of the CDR3 is TGCGCCAGCAGCTTGGCCGCAGAGAACACTGAAGCTTTCTTT. Translating gives CASSLAAENTEAFF. Variable domain in full (rest from reference TRBV5-1 and TRBJ1-1): KAGVTQTPRYLIKTRGQQVTLSCSPISGHRSVSWYQQTPGQGLQFLFEYFSETQRNKGNFPGRFSGRQFSNSRSEMNVSTLELGDSALYLCASSLAAENTEAFFGQGTRLTVV.

This clonotype was picked up a small number of times. V and J are TRBV27 and TRBJ2-1, with 13 bases lining up with TRBD2. V shed 5 bases, J shed 8 bases, and the junction held 6 bases outside the gene matches. CDR1 MNHEY and CDR2 SMNVEV come from the germline V gene (reference sequence). The CDR3 loop spans 15 amino acids. As DNA, the CDR3 is TGTGCCAGCAGTCCACGACTAGCGGGGGGCCATGAGCAGTTCTTC. Translating it yields CASSPRLAGGHEQFF.

The rearrangement uses TRBV7-9 and TRBJ2-5; 10 bases map to TRBD1. This CDR3 region has 15 residues. Germline CDR1 SEHNR, CDR2 FQNEAQ (reference sequence). The V segment lost 4 bases and the J segment 3 bases; nucleotides outside the gene matches: 5. The CDR3 reads CASSWVTGGKETQYF. CDR3 nucleotide sequence: TGTGCCAGCAGCTGGGTGACAGGGGGCAAAGAGACCCAGTACTTC.

This clonotype was observed a handful of times. The V gene is TRBV3-1, the J gene TRBJ2-5, with 7 bases matching TRBD2. Germline loops: CDR1 LGHDT, CDR2 YNNKEL (reference sequence). J gave up 0 bases and V 3 bases, and 10 bases lay outside the gene matches. The CDR3 has 17 residues. CDR3 in amino acids: CASSQERLAHNQETQYF. The CDR3 DNA follows: TGTGCCAGCAGCCAGGAAAGACTAGCCCATAACCAAGAGACCCAGTACTTC.

This sequence joins TRBV5-1 and TRBJ2-7; tentatively, D is TRBD1 (6 bases). Germline loops: CDR1 SGHRS, CDR2 YFSETQ. Trimming left V 0 bases short and J 5 bases short, with 12 bases between. The CDR3 consists of 14 residues. The CDR3 region has the DNA TGCGCCAGCAGCTTGGCCCAGGGGATGGACGAGCAGTACTTC. Its translation is CASSLAQGMDEQYF.

The sample holds many counts of this clonotype. The chain joins TRBV5-6 to TRBJ1-6; D ambiguous. This CDR3 is built from 12 residues. V lost 1 base to trimming and J lost 8 bases, with 4 bases between them. The germline V gene has CDR1 SGHDT and CDR2 YYEEEE. The DNA of the CDR3 is TGTGCCAGCAGCTTGACGGATTCACCCCTCCACTTT. This encodes CASSLTDSPLHF. The full variable domain, in which reference TRBV5-6 and TRBJ1-6 provide the parts outside the CDR3, is DAGVTQSPTHLIKTRGQQVTLRCSPKSGHDTVSWYQQALGQGPQFIFQYYEEEERQRGNFPDRFSGHQFPNYSSELNVNALLLGDSALYLCASSLTDSPLHFGNGTRLTVT.

The rearrangement uses TRBV10-3 and TRBJ1-2, with TRBD1 as a possible D gene (6 bases). Trimming stripped 11 bases from V and 0 bases from J, with 13 bases between. The CDR3 is made up of 13 amino acids. Germline V gives CDR1 ENHRY, CDR2 SYGVKD. The CDR3 loop reads CAAGGQTNYGYTF. The CDR3 region has the DNA TGTGCCGCGGGAGGACAGACTAACTATGGCTACACCTTC.

This sequence joins TRBV20-1 and TRBJ2-3, with 11 bases identical to TRBD2. J was trimmed by 5 bases and V by 6 bases; bases with no gene match: 16. The CDR3 is 17 amino acids. The germline V gene has CDR1 DFQATT and CDR2 SNEGSKA (reference sequence). CDR3 amino acids: CSAQGPVAGGPEDTQYF. In nucleotides, the CDR3 is TGCAGTGCCCAAGGACCCGTAGCGGGAGGGCCCGAAGATACGCAGTATTTT.

The chain links TRBV11-3 to TRBJ2-1; unclear D gene. The CDR3 has 15 amino acids. V was pared by 1 base and J by 3 bases, with 10 bases between. CDR1 and CDR2 (germline): SGHNT, YENEEA. The CDR3 loop reads CASSLGLDVYNEQFF. In nucleotides, the CDR3 is TGTGCCAGCAGCTTAGGGCTAGATGTCTACAATGAGCAGTTCTTC.

The CDR3: CASTEGAGVSNEQFF. In nucleotides, the CDR3 is TGTGCCAGCACCGAAGGGGCGGGAGTAAGCAATGAGCAGTTCTTC. The chain couples TRBV2 to TRBJ2-1; 7 bases line up with TRBD2. Germline trimming cut 7 bases from V and 6 bases from J; bases unmatched to any gene: 12. This CDR3 comprises 15 residues. Per germline, CDR1 SNHLY and CDR2 FYNNEI.

The V gene is TRBV4-1, the J gene TRBJ1-5; D uncertain. Germline assignment: CDR1 MGHRA and CDR2 YSYEKL. V was clipped by 0 bases and J by 2 bases, with 11 bases between them. This CDR3 has 16 residues. The CDR3 reads CASSQESPGGNQPQHF. DNA of the CDR3: TGCGCCAGCAGCCAAGAGTCCCCAGGAGGCAATCAGCCCCAGCATTTT.

The count of this clonotype is one. V gene TRBV4-1 combines with J gene TRBJ2-1, with unresolved D. Trimming shortened V by 3 bases and J by 9 bases, and 12 bases separated the two germline ends. Per germline, CDR1 MGHRA and CDR2 YSYEKL. The CDR3 runs to 13 residues. The CDR3 DNA is TGCGCCAGCAGCCATCAGTTTAGGAGTGAGCAGTTCTTC. This encodes CASSHQFRSEQFF.

The rearrangement uses TRBV6-5 and TRBJ2-7, with TRBD1 matching 9 bases. Looked up from germline, CDR1 is MNHEY and CDR2 is SVGAGI. The CDR3 contains 14 residues. V gave up 6 bases and J gave up 3 bases; unmatched junction bases: 6. For the CDR3, the DNA is TGTGCCAGCAGGAGGGGACAGGGAATCTACGAGCAGTACTTC. Translating it yields CASRRGQGIYEQYF.

The chain recombines TRBV7-3 with TRBJ2-2; tentative D call: TRBD2 (5 bases). Trimming pared 5 bases from V and 4 bases from J, leaving 11 bases between. Germline lookup yields CDR1 SGHTA and CDR2 FQGTGA. The CDR3 has 14 residues. The CDR3 DNA follows: TGTGCCAGCAGCCCCCAAAGCGGCACCGGGGAGCTGTTTTTT. Its protein product is CASSPQSGTGELFF. The whole variable domain, filled in from reference TRBV7-3 and TRBJ2-2, reads GAGVSQTPSNKVTEKGKYVELRCDPISGHTALYWYRQSLGQGPEFLIYFQGTGAADDSGLPNDRFFAVRPEGSVSTLKIQRTERGDSAVYLCASSPQSGTGELFFGEGSRLTVL.

This chain links TRBV9 with TRBJ1-6, with TRBD1 matching over 8 bases. CDR3 size: 14 residues. Looked up from germline, CDR1 is SGDLS and CDR2 is YYNGEE. V lost 3 bases and J lost 7; bases outside the gene matches: 3. CDR3 loop: CASSDRGANSPLHF. Here the CDR3 DNA reads TGTGCCAGCAGCGACAGGGGGGCGAATTCACCCCTCCACTTT.

J is TRBJ1-4 and V is TRBV10-2, with 9 bases fitting TRBD1. The J segment lost 6 bases and the V segment lost 3 bases, leaving 5 bases of the junction unmatched. Germline V gene sequence: CDR1 WSHSY, CDR2 SAAADI. The CDR3 runs to 15 residues. The CDR3 loop is CASSDQDRGYEKLFF. The CDR3 nucleotides read TGCGCCAGCAGTGACCAAGACAGGGGGTATGAAAAACTGTTTTTT.

This clonotype showed up just a few times. V gene TRBV3-1 combines with J gene TRBJ2-1; 12 bases align to TRBD2. CDR1 and CDR2 from the germline V gene are LGHDT and YNNKEL (reference sequence). This CDR3 spans 16 amino acids. V was clipped by 2 bases and J by 2 bases; unmatched bases: 1. The DNA of the CDR3 is TGTGCCAGCAGCCAACGGACTAGCGGGACCTACAATGAGCAGTTCTTC. Amino acids: CASSQRTSGTYNEQFF.

This clonotype has more than one count but fewer than ten. CDR3 region: CASSNVGGLAETQYF. DNA for the CDR3: TGTGCCAGCAGCAACGTGGGGGGACTAGCGGAGACCCAGTACTTC. The V call is TRBV11-2, the J call TRBJ2-5; the match to TRBD2 covers 10 bases. The germline V gene has CDR1 SGHAT and CDR2 FQNNGV. CDR3 length: 15 amino acids. Losses at the gene ends were 5 bases for V and 5 bases for J; bases not matched to a gene: 8.

This rearrangement joins TRBV12-3 or TRBV12-4 to TRBJ2-1; D is possibly TRBD1 or TRBD2 (5 bases each). Deletions cut 2 bases from V and 7 bases from J, with 18 bases between. The CDR3 covers 16 residues. CDR3 region: CASSLLGTPLVNEQFF. The CDR3 bases are TGTGCCAGCAGTTTATTGGGGACGCCTTTGGTGAATGAGCAGTTCTTC.

The chain links TRBV20-1 to TRBJ1-4; D is perhaps TRBD1 (6 bases). The germline V gene has CDR1 DFQATT and CDR2 SNEGSKA (reference sequence). This CDR3 is 15 amino acids long. V was pared by 4 bases and J by 3 bases, with 15 bases between. This CDR3 reads CSANSPGTPNEKLFF. CDR3 DNA: TGCAGTGCTAATTCCCCGGGGACACCTAATGAAAAACTGTTTTTT.

The sample holds a few counts of this clonotype. This chain joins TRBV20-1 and TRBJ1-4, with a tentative D call TRBD1 (5 bases). The V gene's germline CDR1 is DFQATT and CDR2 SNEGSKA (reference sequence). The V gene lost 8 bases and the J gene lost 5 bases, with 12 bases spanning the gap. The CDR3 loop spans 12 amino acids. The CDR3 DNA is TGCAGTCAGGGTCGAGGGAATGAAAAACTGTTTTTT. Its protein is CSQGRGNEKLFF.

The V gene is TRBV20-1, the J gene TRBJ1-1; D gene unclear. Trimming took off 3 bases at V and 5 bases at J, with 16 bases between the two ends. The CDR3 spans 14 residues. Germline V gives CDR1 DFQATT, CDR2 SNEGSKA (reference sequence). CDR3 nucleotide sequence: TGCAGTGCTAGGTCGGCGGTCCCGGAGACTGAAGCTTTCTTT. Translated, it gives CSARSAVPETEAFF.

The rearrangement links TRBV11-2 to TRBJ2-5; D perhaps matches TRBD1 (5 bases). Germline V CDR1 and CDR2: SGHAT, FQNNGV. Deletions cut 5 bases from V and 4 bases from J, with 14 bases between. The CDR3 extends over 14 amino acids. CDR3 sequence (DNA): TGTGCCAGCAGCCCGGGTTGGACAACAGAGACCCAGTACTTC. Protein product: CASSPGWTTETQYF.

This rearrangement joins TRBV6-1 to TRBJ1-1; 9 nucleotides align to TRBD1. J gave up 4 bases and V 4 bases, and 7 bases lay outside the gene matches. Germline V gene data show CDR1 as MNHNS and CDR2 as SASEGT. The CDR3 loop spans 15 amino acids. CDR3 nucleotides: TGTGCCAGCAGTGCATTGGGACAGGGAGGCACTGAAGCTTTCTTT. It yields the protein CASSALGQGGTEAFF.

V gene TRBV24-1 combines with J gene TRBJ1-1; 8 bases map to TRBD1. This CDR3 is 15 amino acids long. V lost 7 bases, J lost 6 bases, and 12 bases stayed unmatched. In germline, CDR1 is KGHDR, CDR2 SFDVKD. CDR3 sequence reads: CATSPSGGWGAEAFF. The CDR3 region has the DNA TGTGCCACCAGCCCCTCAGGGGGCTGGGGGGCTGAAGCTTTCTTT.